The text below deals with one T cell receptor (beta chain). Trimming took 3 bases from V and 10 from J, leaving 13 bases between them. This CDR3 spans 13 amino acids. Germline V gene data show CDR1 as MNHEY and CDR2 as SMNVEV (reference sequence). This record belongs to a study of blood T cell repertoires in COVID-19. As for the study in general: In each case, the material was cDNA or gDNA derived from T cells, B-cell-depleted T cells, or PBMCs.

Original data processing: Amplifying reference gene primers gave estimates of nucleated cell counts. Sequenced by immunoSEQ multiplex PCR; TCRdb stores in-frame clones only, minus some. That table supplies the V and J calls and clone size; D and trimming were determined from the DNA. Among 30,000 to 35,000 clones listed, 85% to 95% were seen once. The V call is TRBV27, the J call TRBJ2-1; D may be TRBD2 (5 bases). The receptor comes from a human donor in a cohort sampled during active COVID-19. The material sequenced was peripheral blood. In DNA form, the CDR3 reads TGTGCCAGCAGTTTGTCGTGGGAGACCGAGCAGTTCTTC. It encodes CASSLSWETEQFF.